This T cell receptor beta chain was identified in a study of blood T cells in healthy people across ages. Germline CDR1 and CDR2: MDHEN and SYDVKM. After removal of 6 bases from V and 2 bases from J, the junction contained 13 bases not matched to a gene. This CDR3 comprises 16 residues. Extraction of total RNA produced a minimum of 5.5 micrograms from each sample. Primers used in a second PCR of about 7 to 11 cycles were a sample-barcoded 5' primer and a J-beta primer mix. The yield of each sample was at least 2.5 million CDR3-containing paired-end reads. TCRdb fed the 5' RACE reads into MiXCR, producing one record per CDR3 protein. The top ten clones hold around 11% of a sample with roughly 1.6 million distinct CDR3 sequences, roughly a third of them seen once.

The chain couples TRBV28 to TRBJ2-7; the match to TRBD2 covers 7 bases. Material for sequencing was blood. The source of this sequence is a woman aged 25 to 39 in good health. In nucleotides, the CDR3 is TGTGCCAGCAGCCTAAGCTCCCTGGGGGGGACCTACGAGCAGTACTTC. Amino acid sequence: CASSLSSLGGTYEQYF. Looking up the rest from reference TRBV28 and TRBJ2-7 gives the full variable domain: DVKVTQSSRYLVKRTGEKVFLECVQDMDHENMFWYRQDPGLGLRLIYFSYDVKMKEKGDIPEGYSVSREKKERFSLILESASTNQTSMYLCASSLSSLGGTYEQYFGPGTRLTVT.